This T cell receptor (beta chain) was sequenced during a study of T-cell memory formation after mild COVID-19. For the study at large: There were largely donor-specific TCR clusters.

Study-level findings and limits: Of the contracting clones, CD4+ ones lay mainly in CM and EM, and CD8+ ones in EMRA. Clones that contracted from day 15 to 85 had balanced CD4/CD8; later expanders were CD4+ biased.

Constant-segment primers and 5'RACE yielded cDNA libraries for TCR alpha and TCR beta, each carrying sample barcodes and UMIs. TCRdb reanalysed the 5' RACE reads using MiXCR and keeps one entry per CDR3 protein. The data hold a few hundred thousand distinct CDR3 sequences, with more than 15% observed a single time. Only a few counts were recorded for this clonotype. What it binds is not known. The sample was PBMCs or a T cell subset sorted from them (not recorded which). The receptor was derived from a man younger than 35 who had mild COVID-19 (a few samples of this study predate the infection). Cell type and time point are not known.

CDR3 nucleotide sequence: TGCAGTGCTAGAGTCAGCAGGTGGAATGAGCAGTTCTTC. Residues: CSARVSRWNEQFF. V usage is TRBV20-1 and J usage is TRBJ2-1; the D is unclear. The V and J ends lost 1 base and 7 bases respectively, with 11 bases between them. The CDR3 sequence is 13 residues long. Germline CDR1 reads DFQATT; CDR2 reads SNEGSKA (reference sequence).